These 5 T cell receptor beta chains came from one sample sequenced in a study of CD8+CD57+ T cells in acquired aplastic anemia. Genomic DNA was employed as the template in profiling TCR beta VDJ and CDR3. TCRdb reanalysed the reads using MiXCR and keeps one entry per CDR3 protein. The sample holds some 160,000 distinct CDR3 sequences; 45% to 55% are singletons and the top ten take 2.5% to 3.5%. For sequencing, patients were chosen who had shown expansion of CD8+CD57+ cells by flow cytometry. The specimen sequenced was sorted CD4+, CD8+, or CD8+CD57+ T cells (not recorded which) from PBMCs. These TCRs come from a human donor with aplastic anemia.

This clonotype occurred many times. The chain uses TRBV7-2 and TRBJ2-5; TRBD2 matches at 10 bases. CDR1 and CDR2 (germline): SGHTA, FQGNSA. Trimming cost V 4 bases and J 4 bases; bases outside gene matches: 12. CDR3 size: 17 residues. The CDR3 DNA follows: TGTGCCAGCAGCTCATTAGCGGGAGGTAGGGAGGGAGAGACCCAGTACTTC. Amino acids: CASSSLAGGREGETQYF.

The table lists this clonotype with many counts. The chain recombines TRBV28 with TRBJ1-1, with D uncertain. This CDR3 contains 14 residues. V lost 2 bases to trimming and J lost 5 bases, with 12 bases between them. The germline V gene has CDR1 MDHEN and CDR2 SYDVKM. This CDR3 is CASSLGWTTTEAFF. Here the CDR3 DNA reads TGTGCCAGCAGTTTAGGGTGGACGACGACTGAAGCTTTCTTT.

This clonotype was seen at least ten times. The chain joins TRBV11-2 to TRBJ2-3; D is perhaps TRBD1 (6 bases). The CDR3 is 16 amino acids. Germline CDR1 SGHAT, CDR2 FQNNGV. Between the trimmed V and J ends, which lost 5 bases and 8 bases, there was a span of 23 bases. The CDR3 sequence is CASSPRGQILAGTQYF. The CDR3 region has the DNA TGTGCCAGCAGCCCTAGAGGACAGATTCTAGCTGGTACGCAGTATTTT.

As for this clonotype: At one end the junction does not follow the germline gene, possibly because of a read error. CDR3 sequence reads: CASRMATGTGDTIYF. The CDR3 region has the DNA TGTGCCAGCAGGATGGCGACAGGGACTGGAGACACCATATATTTT. The chain employs TRBV12-3 or TRBV12-4 and TRBJ1-3, with 7 bases identical to TRBD1. The CDR3 runs to 15 residues.

J is TRBJ1-4 and V is TRBV7-2; D unclear. There are 12 residues in the CDR3. V dropped 1 base and J dropped 7 bases, with 4 bases sitting between them. Germline CDR1 SGHTA, CDR2 FQGNSA. The DNA of the CDR3 is TGTGCCAGCAGCTTAGTGGGTGAAAAACTGTTTTTT. Amino acids: CASSLVGEKLFF.